This note documents a single TCR beta chain sequence. The antigen remains undetermined. This sample is part of a study of shared clonotypes between healthy human individuals. CDR1 is SGHDT, CDR2 YYEEEE, per germline. Trimming removed 3 bases at V and 3 bases at J, with 25 bases between. The CDR3 is made up of 18 amino acids. For every subset, genomic DNA was evenly distributed across several immunoSEQ plates. The method was immunoSEQ multiplex PCR; TCRdb's version includes in-frame clones alone and lacks a portion of them. This sample has approximately 2,300,000 clones, with about nine tenths found just once. Study-level results: Generation of non-shared clonotypes was less probable than generation of clonotypes shared by all four donors.

The sequencing input was naive CD4+ T cells from PBMCs. As for subset: CD45RA+ positively selected. The sequence came from a man aged 18 to 29 in good health. Some clones in this sample may be carry-over from other donors' samples. V gene TRBV5-6 combines with J gene TRBJ2-7, with D possibly called TRBD1 or TRBD2 (7 bases each). The CDR3 here is CASSYFGRGGGSYYEQYF. For the CDR3, the DNA is TGTGCCAGCAGCTATTTTGGGAGAGGGGGCGGGAGCTACTACGAGCAGTACTTC. Full variable domain (missing parts from reference TRBV5-6 and TRBJ2-7): DAGVTQSPTHLIKTRGQQVTLRCSPKSGHDTVSWYQQALGQGPQFIFQYYEEEERQRGNFPDRFSGHQFPNYSSELNVNALLLGDSALYLCASSYFGRGGGSYYEQYFGPGTRLTVT.